This is a list of T cell receptor beta chains from one sample in a study of shared clonotypes between healthy human individuals. Using immunoSEQ multiplex PCR, the repertoire was profiled, and TCRdb retains in-frame clones only, with some absent. The sample yields 1.5 million to 2.5 million clones, approximately 95% seen once. The sample comprised naive CD8+ T cells sorted from blood. Every receptor here comes from a man aged 18 to 30 in good health. Both conserved end residues are part of each CDR3. The D gene is left open where the match is weak. Clone size is given for some rows only: seen once, a few or many times, or a class if the clone is expanded.

j_call,clone_size,v_call,d_call,cdr3_aa,cdr3_nt
TRBJ1-1,-,TRBV29-1,TRBD1,CSVEDTSGGYPEAFF,TGCAGCGTTGAAGATACGTCAGGGGGCTACCCTGAAGCTTTCTTT
TRBJ2-7,once,TRBV4-1,-,CASSQNTGYEQYF,TGCGCCAGCAGCCAAAACACTGGCTACGAGCAGTACTTC
TRBJ1-4,-,TRBV18,-,CASSLTGITNEKLFF,TGTGCCAGCTCCCTCACAGGGATAACTAATGAAAAACTGTTTTTT
TRBJ2-5,-,TRBV5-1,TRBD1,CASSFKRQGPQETQYF,TGCGCCAGCAGCTTTAAAAGACAGGGCCCGCAAGAGACCCAGTACTTC
TRBJ2-2,-,TRBV27,-,CASSLQGAGELFF,TGTGCCAGCAGTTTACAGGGTGCCGGGGAGCTGTTTTTT
TRBJ2-3,-,TRBV7-9,-,CASSLGGGLQYF,TGTGCCAGCAGCTTAGGTGGGGGTTTGCAGTATTTT
TRBJ2-5,-,TRBV5-4,-,CASRSGTEETQYF,TGTGCCAGCAGGTCCGGGACTGAAGAGACCCAGTACTTC
TRBJ2-7,-,TRBV13,TRBD2,CASSKPQLLAGGSYEQYF,TGTGCCAGCAGCAAGCCCCAACTACTAGCGGGGGGGTCCTACGAGCAGTACTTC
TRBJ2-7,-,TRBV10-3,TRBD1,CAISDRQGSLSEQYF,TGTGCCATCAGTGACAGACAGGGCTCCCTCTCCGAGCAGTACTTC
TRBJ1-1,once,TRBV2,TRBD1,CASSEGWDSLGAFF,TGTGCCAGCAGTGAAGGGTGGGACAGCCTGGGAGCTTTCTTT